This T cell receptor (beta chain) originates from a study of blood T cells in healthy people across ages. The study's findings and limits: Age advanced and TCR beta diversity per million T cells fell, roughly linearly.

With regard to this clonotype: What it binds is not known.

Germline V lookup: CDR1 MGHDK, CDR2 SYGVNS. CDR3 length: 13 amino acids. Trimming shortened V by 1 base and J by 11 bases, and 14 bases separated the two germline ends. Then a second PCR, running roughly 7 to 11 cycles, was carried out with a sample-barcoded 5' primer and a J-beta primer mix. Each CDR3 protein gets one entry after TCRdb re-called the 5' RACE reads with MiXCR. The sample carries 1.5 million or so distinct CDR3 sequences, about 42% recorded once. Sequenced sample: blood. The source is a woman under 30 in good health. The J gene is TRBJ1-1, the V gene TRBV25-1; possible D gene TRBD1, 6 bases. The CDR3 coding sequence is TGTGCCAGCAGTGAATTACAGGGAGGGTTCGCTTTCTTT. As protein: CASSELQGGFAFF.